The 18 T cell receptor beta chains listed next were all sequenced from one sample in a study of regulatory T cells in long-lasting Graves disease. As for time point: newly diagnosed GD, antithyroid drugs for less than 3 months. RNA isolated from PBMCs was used to make the TCR library. Relying on iRepertoire HTBI primers and Arm-PCR of CDR3 regions, the team built TCR beta libraries. Using its own MiXCR run on the multiplex PCR reads, TCRdb lists one record per CDR3 protein. The table shows some 450,000 distinct CDR3 sequences, with about a sixth occurring only once. This same sample was also taken into another study, of T cells in Graves' hyperthyroidism and ophthalmopathy.

Sequenced here: peripheral blood mononuclear cells (PBMCs), sampled at new diagnosis, from a patient treated with antithyroid drugs. The receptors derive from a woman aged 25 to 39 with Graves disease.

This clonotype was counted many times. The V call is TRBV28, the J call TRBJ1-2; D unresolved. CDR3 length: 13 amino acids. Trimming pared 5 bases from V and 6 bases from J, leaving 13 bases between. Germline V gene data show CDR1 as MDHEN and CDR2 as SYDVKM. The CDR3 loop is CASSPPREDGYTF. Here the CDR3 DNA reads TGTGCCAGCAGTCCCCCCCGGGAGGATGGCTACACCTTC.

This clonotype was detected a few times. This sequence joins TRBV27 and TRBJ2-7, with no clear D. V gave up 2 bases and J gave up 3 bases, with 14 bases separating them. Germline V gives CDR1 MNHEY, CDR2 SMNVEV (reference sequence). This CDR3 region has 15 residues. The CDR3 loop reads CASSLKSHRLYEQYF. Here the CDR3 DNA reads TGTGCCAGCAGTTTAAAATCCCACCGCCTCTACGAGCAGTACTTC.

This clonotype was detected many times. The chain has TRBV28 and TRBJ2-5, with D possibly being TRBD1 or TRBD2 (5 bases each). The CDR3 loop spans 16 amino acids. Germline loops: CDR1 MDHEN, CDR2 SYDVKM. V was pared by 5 bases and J by 3 bases, with 19 bases between. In DNA form, the CDR3 reads TGTGCCAGCAGTCTAATTGGGGCGAGGAGGAAAGAGACCCAGTACTTC. It yields the protein CASSLIGARRKETQYF.

This clonotype has more than one count but fewer than ten. V gene TRBV5-4 combines with J gene TRBJ1-5; 10 nucleotides line up with TRBD1. CDR3 length equals 15 residues. Losses at the gene ends were 4 bases for V and 5 bases for J; bases not matched to a gene: 6. Germline values: CDR1 SGHNT, CDR2 YYREEE (reference sequence). This chain's CDR3 is CASSRGQGRDQPQHF. The DNA of the CDR3 is TGTGCCAGCAGCCGGGGACAGGGGAGAGATCAGCCCCAGCATTTT.

This clonotype was detected many times. The chain employs TRBV28 and TRBJ2-7; 10 nucleotides align to TRBD2. The CDR3 consists of 18 residues. The trim removed 5 bases at V and 2 bases at J, leaving 15 bases unmatched. Germline assignment: CDR1 MDHEN and CDR2 SYDVKM. The CDR3 bases are TGTGCCAGCAGTACAATGAAGGGGGCGACTAGCGGGCCCTACGAGCAGTACTTC. Protein sequence: CASSTMKGATSGPYEQYF.

This clonotype was found once. The chain couples TRBV24-1 to TRBJ2-5, with a tentative D call TRBD1 (5 bases). Germline V gene lookup returns CDR1 KGHDR and CDR2 SFDVKD. The CDR3 length is 14 residues. Trimming stripped 9 bases from V and 1 base from J, with 14 bases between. CDR3 amino acids: CATGMTAAQETQYF. The CDR3, as DNA: TGTGCCACCGGAATGACAGCCGCCCAAGAGACCCAGTACTTC.

This chain connects TRBV4-3 to TRBJ2-7, with a tentative D call TRBD2 (6 bases). V was clipped by 4 bases and J by 7 bases, with 14 bases between them. The CDR3 is made up of 13 amino acids. Germline-derived CDR1 and CDR2 are LGHNA and YSLEER. The CDR3 reads CASSLASGGEQYF. CDR3 sequence (DNA): TGCGCCAGCAGCCTCGCGTCCGGGGGAGAGCAGTACTTC.

This clonotype has a handful of counts. One end of the junction varies from germline; a read error may be responsible. This chain joins TRBV20-1 and TRBJ2-3; D may correspond to TRBD1 or TRBD2 (5 bases each). CDR3 length: 14 amino acids. Germline CDR1 DFQATT, CDR2 SNEGSKA (reference sequence). CDR3: CSAPSAASTGTQYF. CDR3 bases: TGCAGTGCGCCCTCCGCGGCTAGCACAGGTACGCAGTATTTT.

The chain employs TRBV2 and TRBJ2-6; 7 nucleotides match TRBD1. Germline CDR1 is SNHLY and CDR2 is FYNNEI. This CDR3 contains 15 residues. J was trimmed by 2 bases and V by 5 bases; bases with no gene match: 3. The CDR3 DNA sequence: TGTGCCAGCAGTCAACAGGGGACTGGGGCCAACGTCCTGACTTTC. Amino acid sequence: CASSQQGTGANVLTF.

This clonotype appeared a few times. This sequence joins TRBV3-1 and TRBJ2-3, with 14 bases lining up with TRBD2. CDR1 is LGHDT and CDR2 is YNNKEL in the germline V gene (reference sequence). The CDR3 totals 17 residues. The ends lost 5 bases at V and 4 bases at J; junction bases unmatched: 8. The CDR3 DNA reads TGTGCCAGCAGCGCTCGCGGACTAGCGGGAGGCGCAGATACGCAGTATTTT. Its protein is CASSARGLAGGADTQYF.

This clonotype was picked up a small number of times. The CDR3 DNA reads as TGTGCCAGTAGTGAAACTGCTGGGTCTGGGGCCAACGTCCTGACTTTC. It encodes CASSETAGSGANVLTF. The chain carries TRBV19 and TRBJ2-6; D gene unclear. Germline CDR1 is LNHDA and CDR2 is SQIVND (reference sequence). V gave up 5 bases and J gave up 1 base, with 12 bases separating them. This CDR3 is 16 amino acids long.

V is TRBV29-1 and J is TRBJ1-4; D remains ambiguous. CDR1 is SQVTM and CDR2 is ANQGSEA in the germline V gene. The CDR3 is 14 residues long. Deletions cut 6 bases from V and 0 bases from J, with 11 bases between. In nucleotides, the CDR3 is TGCAGCGTCGATCCAGGACCAACTAATGAAAAACTGTTTTTT. This codes for CSVDPGPTNEKLFF.

In this sample, this clonotype turned up many times. The chain has TRBV20-1 and TRBJ2-3; D uncertain. CDR3 length: 13 amino acids. Between the trimmed V and J ends, which lost 4 bases and 6 bases, there was a span of 14 bases. Germline CDR1 DFQATT, CDR2 SNEGSKA (reference sequence). The CDR3 bases are TGCAGTGCTAAGCCCCCCTCGATCGATACGCAGTATTTT. Amino acids: CSAKPPSIDTQYF.

This clonotype was seen many times. This chain uses TRBV20-1 with TRBJ2-1, with D tentatively TRBD2 (5 bases). V gave up 6 bases and J gave up 9 bases, with 9 bases separating them. The CDR3 contains 10 residues. The V gene's germline CDR1 is DFQATT and CDR2 SNEGSKA (reference sequence). The CDR3 DNA reads TGCAGTGCGCGAGCGGCTGAGCAGTTCTTC. Amino acid sequence: CSARAAEQFF.

This clonotype was seen repeatedly, ten times or more. The V gene is TRBV28, the J gene TRBJ1-5, with a possible D match to TRBD1 (6 bases). V lost 7 bases to trimming and J lost 7 bases, with 17 bases between them. The V gene's germline CDR1 is MDHEN and CDR2 SYDVKM. The CDR3 is made up of 14 amino acids. The CDR3 sequence is CASNPFGRGQPQHF. As DNA, the CDR3 is TGTGCCAGCAACCCATTCGGGAGGGGGCAGCCCCAGCATTTT.

This clonotype was observed at least ten times. V and J are TRBV11-2 and TRBJ1-2, with TRBD1 as a possible D gene (5 bases). V was cut by 0 bases and J by 4 bases, with 9 bases left in between. Germline CDR1 reads SGHAT; CDR2 reads FQNNGV. The CDR3 has 14 amino acids. The CDR3 DNA sequence: TGTGCCAGCAGCTTAGACCCGACAGTCTATGGCTACACCTTC. Amino acids: CASSLDPTVYGYTF.

This clonotype was counted at least ten times. The V and J genes are TRBV18 and TRBJ2-7; the match to TRBD1 covers 10 bases. The CDR3 runs to 15 residues. The V and J ends lost 5 bases and 4 bases, in that order; junction bases with no gene match: 8. CDR1 is KGHSH and CDR2 is LQKENI in the germline V gene. The CDR3 nucleotides are TGTGCCAGCTCATTCCGGGGACAGGGGTCGTACGAGCAGTACTTC. Translating it yields CASSFRGQGSYEQYF.

In this sample, this clonotype turned up a few times. The V call is TRBV18, the J call TRBJ2-7; maybe TRBD1 (5 bases). Trimming shortened V by 0 bases and J by 6 bases, and 15 bases separated the two germline ends. This CDR3 has 15 amino acids. Germline V lookup: CDR1 KGHSH, CDR2 LQKENI. The CDR3 coding sequence is TGTGCCAGCTCACCACCAATGGTGTTAGGGGCCGAGCAGTACTTC. As protein: CASSPPMVLGAEQYF.